This T cell receptor (beta chain) originates from a study of breast tumors, draining lymph nodes, adjacent tissues. The study's findings and limits: Tumor repertoires ranked between lymph nodes and nontumor tissue in diversity, with V and J gene preferences. Findings are consistent with lymph node origin and intratumoral expansion of most tumor T cells. That most tumor T cells come from lymph nodes remained unproven.

Using its own MiXCR run on the multiplex PCR reads, TCRdb lists one record per CDR3 protein. This table holds 200,000 to 250,000 distinct CDR3 sequences, around 34% found once. This clonotype was counted many times. What it binds is not known. The lymph nodes were axillary draining lymph nodes from breast cancer patients. The receptor comes from a female donor with breast cancer. Some clones in this sample may be carry-over from other donors' samples. The specimen sequenced was axillary lymph node tissue.

CDR3 residues: CASSWGTSGNTGELFF. Here the CDR3 DNA reads TGCGCCAGCAGCTGGGGGACTAGCGGGAACACCGGGGAGCTGTTTTTT. The rearrangement uses TRBV5-1 and TRBJ2-2; 11 bases fit TRBD2. With 3 bases clipped from V and 1 base from J, the junction kept 2 bases outside the gene matches. CDR1 and CDR2 from the germline V gene are SGHRS and YFSETQ. The CDR3 has 16 amino acids. Full variable domain (rest looked up from reference TRBV5-1 and TRBJ2-2): KAGVTQTPRYLIKTRGQQVTLSCSPISGHRSVSWYQQTPGQGLQFLFEYFSETQRNKGNFPGRFSGRQFSNSRSEMNVSTLELGDSALYLCASSWGTSGNTGELFFGEGSRLTVL.